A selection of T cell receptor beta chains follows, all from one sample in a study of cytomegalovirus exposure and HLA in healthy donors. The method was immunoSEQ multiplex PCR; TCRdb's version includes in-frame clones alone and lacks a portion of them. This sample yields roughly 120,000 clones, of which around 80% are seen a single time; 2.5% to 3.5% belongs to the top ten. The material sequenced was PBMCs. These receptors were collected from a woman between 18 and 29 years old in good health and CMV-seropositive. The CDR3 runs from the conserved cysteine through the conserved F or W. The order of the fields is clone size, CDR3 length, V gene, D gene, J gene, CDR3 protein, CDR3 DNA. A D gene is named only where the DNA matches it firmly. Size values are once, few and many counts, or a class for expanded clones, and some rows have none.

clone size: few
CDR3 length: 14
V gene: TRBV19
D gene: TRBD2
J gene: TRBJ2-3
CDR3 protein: CATSPGLFTDTQYF
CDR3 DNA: TGTGCCACCTCGCCGGGACTATTCACAGATACGCAGTATTTT

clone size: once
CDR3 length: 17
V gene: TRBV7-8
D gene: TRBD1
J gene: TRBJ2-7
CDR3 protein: CASSLMGQGALSLEQYF
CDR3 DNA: TGTGCCAGCAGCCTAATGGGACAGGGGGCTCTGTCCCTCGAGCAGTACTTC

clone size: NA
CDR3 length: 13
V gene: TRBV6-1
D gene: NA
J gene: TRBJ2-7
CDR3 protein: CASSDQAAGEQYF
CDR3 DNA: TGTGCCAGCAGTGATCAGGCTGCGGGCGAGCAGTACTTC

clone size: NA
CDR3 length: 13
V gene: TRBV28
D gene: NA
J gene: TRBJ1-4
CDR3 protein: CASSVQGGVKLFF
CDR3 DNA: TGTGCCAGCAGTGTCCAGGGTGGGGTAAAACTGTTTTTT

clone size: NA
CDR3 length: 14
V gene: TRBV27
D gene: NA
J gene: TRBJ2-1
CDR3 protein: CASSLRQGNNEQFF
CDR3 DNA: TGTGCCAGCAGTTTGCGGCAGGGGAACAATGAGCAGTTCTTC

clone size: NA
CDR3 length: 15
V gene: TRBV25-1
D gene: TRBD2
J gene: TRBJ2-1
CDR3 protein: CASSETSGADNEQFF
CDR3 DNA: TGTGCCAGCAGTGAGACTAGCGGGGCCGACAATGAGCAGTTCTTC

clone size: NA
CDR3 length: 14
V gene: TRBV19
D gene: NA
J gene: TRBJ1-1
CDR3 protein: CASRLRGTNTEAFF
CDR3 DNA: TGTGCCAGTAGGCTTAGGGGTACGAACACTGAGGCTTTCTTT

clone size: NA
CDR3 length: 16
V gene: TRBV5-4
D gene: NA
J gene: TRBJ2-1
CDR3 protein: CASSQPMGPLSNEQFF
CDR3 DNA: TGTGCCAGCAGCCAGCCGATGGGGCCACTTTCCAATGAGCAGTTCTTC

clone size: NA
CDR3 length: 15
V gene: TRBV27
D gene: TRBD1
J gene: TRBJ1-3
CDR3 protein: CASRRTGETGNTIYF
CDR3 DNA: TGTGCCAGCAGGCGGACAGGGGAGACCGGAAACACCATATATTTT

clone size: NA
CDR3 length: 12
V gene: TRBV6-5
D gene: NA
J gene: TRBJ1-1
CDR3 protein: CASSELGGEAFF
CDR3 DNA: TGTGCCAGCAGTGAATTGGGCGGGGAAGCTTTCTTT

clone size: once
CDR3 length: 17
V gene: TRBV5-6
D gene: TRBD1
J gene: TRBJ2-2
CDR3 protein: CASSLHAGTGRTGELFF
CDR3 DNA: TGTGCCAGCAGCTTGCATGCGGGGACAGGGCGCACCGGGGAGCTGTTTTTT

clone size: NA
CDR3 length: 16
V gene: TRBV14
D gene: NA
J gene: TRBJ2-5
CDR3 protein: CASSQRWTALRETQYF
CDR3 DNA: TGTGCCAGCAGCCAACGCTGGACAGCCCTCCGGGAGACCCAGTACTTC

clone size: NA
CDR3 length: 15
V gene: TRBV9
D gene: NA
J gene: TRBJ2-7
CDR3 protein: CASSPRRDGIYEQYF
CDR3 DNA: TGTGCCAGCAGCCCTCGGCGGGATGGGATCTACGAGCAGTACTTC

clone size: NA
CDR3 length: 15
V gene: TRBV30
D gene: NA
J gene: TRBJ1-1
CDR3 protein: CAWKFPPPGNTEAFF
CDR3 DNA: TGTGCCTGGAAATTCCCCCCCCCGGGGAACACTGAAGCTTTCTTT

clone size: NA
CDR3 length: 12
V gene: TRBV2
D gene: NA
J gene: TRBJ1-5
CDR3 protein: CASGYGYQPQHF
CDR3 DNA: TGTGCCAGCGGGTACGGGTACCAGCCCCAGCATTTT

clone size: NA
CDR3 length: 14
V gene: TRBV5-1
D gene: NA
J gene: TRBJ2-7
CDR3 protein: CASRWGTGTYEQYF
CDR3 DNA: TGCGCCAGCAGATGGGGTACAGGCACTTACGAGCAGTACTTC

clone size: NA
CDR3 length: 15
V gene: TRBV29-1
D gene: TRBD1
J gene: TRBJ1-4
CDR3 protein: CSVIPTGDTNEKLFF
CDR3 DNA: TGCAGCGTTATCCCAACAGGGGATACTAATGAAAAACTGTTTTTT

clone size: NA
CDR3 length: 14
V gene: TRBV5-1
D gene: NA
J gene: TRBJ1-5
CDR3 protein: CASSITGNNQPQHF
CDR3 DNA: TGCGCCAGCAGCATTACAGGGAATAATCAGCCCCAGCATTTT

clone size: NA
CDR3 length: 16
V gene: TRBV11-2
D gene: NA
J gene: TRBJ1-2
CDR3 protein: CASSLWAGGSGYGYTF
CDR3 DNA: TGTGCCAGCAGCTTATGGGCGGGGGGATCGGGCTATGGCTACACCTTC

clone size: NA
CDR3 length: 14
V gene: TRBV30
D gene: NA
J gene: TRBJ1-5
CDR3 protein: CAWSADRNNQPQHF
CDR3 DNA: TGTGCCTGGAGTGCCGACAGAAACAATCAGCCCCAGCATTTT

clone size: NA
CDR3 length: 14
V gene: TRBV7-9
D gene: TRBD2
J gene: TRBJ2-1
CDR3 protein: CASRSSGISDEQFF
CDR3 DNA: TGTGCCAGCAGATCTAGCGGGATCAGTGATGAGCAGTTCTTC

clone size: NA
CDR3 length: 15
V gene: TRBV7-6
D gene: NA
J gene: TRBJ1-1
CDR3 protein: CASSLVSAVNTEAFF
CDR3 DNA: TGTGCCAGCAGCTTAGTATCGGCGGTGAACACTGAAGCTTTCTTT

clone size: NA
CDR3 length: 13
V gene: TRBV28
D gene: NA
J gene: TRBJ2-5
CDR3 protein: CASSLRGIGTQYF
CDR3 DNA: TGTGCCAGCAGTTTAAGGGGGATAGGGACCCAGTACTTC

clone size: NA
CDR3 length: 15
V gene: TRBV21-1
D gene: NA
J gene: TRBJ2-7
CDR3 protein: CASSNPRGKGDEQYF
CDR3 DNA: TGTGCCAGCAGCAACCCCCGAGGGAAGGGCGACGAGCAGTACTTC

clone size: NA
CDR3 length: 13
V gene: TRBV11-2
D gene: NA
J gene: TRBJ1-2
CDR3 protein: CASSLATDYGYTF
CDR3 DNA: TGTGCCAGCAGCTTAGCTACGGACTATGGCTACACCTTC

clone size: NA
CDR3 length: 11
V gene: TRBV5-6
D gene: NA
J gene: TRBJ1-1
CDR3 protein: CASSFRGEAFF
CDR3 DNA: TGTGCCAGCAGCTTTAGGGGAGAAGCTTTCTTT

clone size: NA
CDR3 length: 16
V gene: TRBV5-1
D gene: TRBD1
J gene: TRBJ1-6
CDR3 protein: CASSSGTRTGGSPLHF
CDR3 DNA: TGCGCCAGCAGCTCTGGTACTCGGACAGGGGGATCACCCCTCCACTTT

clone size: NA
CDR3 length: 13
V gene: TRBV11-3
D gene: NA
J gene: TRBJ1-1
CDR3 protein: CASSLDMNTEAFF
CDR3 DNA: TGTGCCAGCAGCTTAGATATGAACACTGAAGCTTTCTTT

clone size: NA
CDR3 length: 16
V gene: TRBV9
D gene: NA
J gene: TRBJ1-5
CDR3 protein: CASSPEGGVDNQPQHF
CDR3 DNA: TGTGCCAGCAGCCCAGAGGGTGGGGTTGACAATCAGCCCCAGCATTTT

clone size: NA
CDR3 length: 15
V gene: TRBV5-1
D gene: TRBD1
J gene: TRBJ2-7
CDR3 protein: CASSSTGQGGVEQYF
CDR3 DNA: TGCGCCAGCAGCTCTACCGGACAGGGGGGAGTCGAGCAGTACTTC

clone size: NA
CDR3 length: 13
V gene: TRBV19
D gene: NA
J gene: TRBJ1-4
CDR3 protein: CASSIDLDEKLFF
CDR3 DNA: TGTGCCAGTAGTATAGATCTAGATGAAAAACTGTTTTTT

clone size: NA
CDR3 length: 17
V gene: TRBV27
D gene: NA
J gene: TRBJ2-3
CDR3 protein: CASSLLGSGTDTDTQYF
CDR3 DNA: TGTGCCAGCAGTCTACTTGGGTCAGGCACCGACACAGATACGCAGTATTTT

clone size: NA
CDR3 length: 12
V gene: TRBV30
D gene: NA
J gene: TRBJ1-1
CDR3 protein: CAWSGGDTEAFF
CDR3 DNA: TGTGCCTGGAGTGGGGGGGACACTGAAGCTTTCTTT

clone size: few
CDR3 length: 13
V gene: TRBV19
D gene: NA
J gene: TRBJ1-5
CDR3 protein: CASSTNINQPQHF
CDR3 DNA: TGTGCCAGTAGTACCAACATAAATCAGCCCCAGCATTTT

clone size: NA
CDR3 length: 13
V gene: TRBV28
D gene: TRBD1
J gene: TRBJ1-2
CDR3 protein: CASSLTGLYGYTF
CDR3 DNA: TGTGCCAGCAGTTTGACAGGGCTCTATGGCTACACCTTC

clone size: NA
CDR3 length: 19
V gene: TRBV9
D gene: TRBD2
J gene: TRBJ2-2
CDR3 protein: CASSAHSTSSGRYSGELFF
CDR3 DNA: TGTGCCAGCAGCGCGCATAGTACTTCTAGCGGGAGATATAGCGGGGAGCTGTTTTTT

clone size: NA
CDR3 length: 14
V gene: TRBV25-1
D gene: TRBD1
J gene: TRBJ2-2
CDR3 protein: CASRKTGVHGELFF
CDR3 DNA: TGTGCCAGCAGAAAGACAGGGGTGCACGGGGAGCTGTTTTTT

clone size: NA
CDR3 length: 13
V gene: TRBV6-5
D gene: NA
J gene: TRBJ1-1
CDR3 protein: CASSVASSLRAFF
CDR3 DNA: TGTGCCAGCAGTGTAGCCTCGTCGTTGCGAGCTTTCTTT

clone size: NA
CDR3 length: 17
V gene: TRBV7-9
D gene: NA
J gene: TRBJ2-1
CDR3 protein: CCSSSPVERLNYNEQFF
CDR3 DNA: TGTTGCAGCAGCTCCCCGGTGGAGCGTCTGAACTACAATGAGCAGTTCTTC

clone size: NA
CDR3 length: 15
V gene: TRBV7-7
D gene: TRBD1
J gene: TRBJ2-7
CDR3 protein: CASSFGTGGSYEQYF
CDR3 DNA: TGTGCTAGCAGCTTTGGGACAGGGGGTTCGTACGAGCAGTACTTC

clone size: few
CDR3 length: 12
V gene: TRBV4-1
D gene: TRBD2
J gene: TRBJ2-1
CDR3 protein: CASSRLAGEQFF
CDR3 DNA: TGCGCCAGCAGCCGACTAGCGGGAGAGCAGTTCTTC

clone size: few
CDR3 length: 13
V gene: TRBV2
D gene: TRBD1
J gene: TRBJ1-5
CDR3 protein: CASSLTGDQPQHF
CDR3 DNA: TGTGCCAGCAGCCTTACAGGGGATCAGCCCCAGCATTTT

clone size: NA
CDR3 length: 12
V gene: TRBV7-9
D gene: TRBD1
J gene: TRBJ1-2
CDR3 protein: CASSPYRGGYTF
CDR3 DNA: TGTGCCAGCAGCCCATACAGGGGCGGCTACACCTTC

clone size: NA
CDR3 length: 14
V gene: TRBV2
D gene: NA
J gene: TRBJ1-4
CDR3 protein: CASTLRVTNEKLFF
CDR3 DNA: TGTGCCAGCACCTTGAGGGTAACTAATGAAAAACTGTTTTTT

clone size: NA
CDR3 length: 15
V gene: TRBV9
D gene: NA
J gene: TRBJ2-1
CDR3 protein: CASSVAGYPYNEQFF
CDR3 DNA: TGTGCCAGCAGCGTAGCAGGGTACCCCTACAATGAGCAGTTCTTC

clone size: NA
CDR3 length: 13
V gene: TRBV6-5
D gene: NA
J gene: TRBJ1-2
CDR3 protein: CASSYRSGYGYTF
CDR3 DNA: TGTGCCAGCAGTTACAGGTCAGGGTATGGCTACACCTTC

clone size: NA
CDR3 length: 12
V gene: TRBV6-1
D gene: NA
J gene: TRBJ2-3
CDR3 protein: CASSEPGDTQYF
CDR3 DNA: TGTGCCAGCAGTGAACCGGGGGATACGCAGTATTTT

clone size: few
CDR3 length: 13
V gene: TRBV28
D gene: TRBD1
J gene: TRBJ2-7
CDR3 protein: CASSPGTGYEQYF
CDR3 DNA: TGTGCCAGCAGTCCCGGGACAGGCTACGAGCAGTACTTC

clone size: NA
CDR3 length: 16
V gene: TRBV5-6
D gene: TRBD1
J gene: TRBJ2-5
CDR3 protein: CASSSRYRGRTREQYF
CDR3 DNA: TGTGCCAGCAGCTCGCGGTACAGGGGCCGGACCAGAGAGCAGTACTTC

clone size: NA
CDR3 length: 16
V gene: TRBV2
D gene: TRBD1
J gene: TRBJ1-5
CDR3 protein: CASSIPGQGYNQPQHF
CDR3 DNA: TGTGCCAGCAGTATCCCGGGACAGGGCTACAATCAGCCCCAGCATTTT

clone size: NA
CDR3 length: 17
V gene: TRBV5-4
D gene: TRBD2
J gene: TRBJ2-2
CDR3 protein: CASSAGLAGGDTGELFF
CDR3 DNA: TGTGCCAGCAGCGCGGGACTAGCGGGGGGGGATACCGGGGAGCTGTTTTTT

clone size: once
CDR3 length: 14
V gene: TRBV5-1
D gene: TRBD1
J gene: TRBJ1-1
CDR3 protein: CASSVGQGNTEAFF
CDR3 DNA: TGCGCCAGCAGCGTGGGACAGGGGAACACTGAAGCTTTCTTT

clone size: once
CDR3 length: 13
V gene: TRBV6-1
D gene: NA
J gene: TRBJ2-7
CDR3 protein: CASSERGTYEQYF
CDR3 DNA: TGTGCCAGCAGTGAAAGGGGAACTTACGAGCAGTACTTC